The 5 T cell receptor beta chains listed next were all sequenced from one sample in a study of shared clonotypes between healthy human individuals. Naive CD8 populations comprised CD45RO-negative cells positively selected for CCR7, excluding terminally differentiated effector memory CD45RA+ cells. The method was immunoSEQ multiplex PCR; TCRdb's version includes in-frame clones alone and lacks a portion of them. The sample yields about 820,000 clones, nearly 95% seen once. The sequenced sample consisted of naive CD8+ T cells sorted from blood. Receptors were obtained from a man aged 25-45 years in good health.

This clone appeared once. V is TRBV28 and J is TRBJ2-2; 11 nucleotides agree with TRBD2. Germline assignment: CDR1 MDHEN and CDR2 SYDVKM. This CDR3 comprises 16 residues. V shed 1 base, J shed 6 bases, and the junction held 4 bases outside the gene matches. The CDR3 is CASSLSSGRPAGELFF. CDR3 nucleotides: TGTGCCAGCAGTTTATCTAGCGGGAGGCCGGCCGGGGAGCTGTTTTTT. The full variable domain, its missing parts supplied by reference TRBV28 and TRBJ2-2, is DVKVTQSSRYLVKRTGEKVFLECVQDMDHENMFWYRQDPGLGLRLIYFSYDVKMKEKGDIPEGYSVSREKKERFSLILESASTNQTSMYLCASSLSSGRPAGELFFGEGSRLTVL.

A few counts support this clone. Distinct nucleotide sequences in the sample also encode this CDR3. The J gene is TRBJ2-1, the V gene TRBV10-2, with unresolved D. Germline V gene sequence: CDR1 WSHSY, CDR2 SAAADI. CDR3 length: 11 residues. Trimming left V 2 bases short and J 7 bases short, with 3 bases between. The CDR3 region has the DNA TGCGCCAGCAGTGAGGGGAATGAGCAGTTCTTC. Encoded protein: CASSEGNEQFF.

This chain connects TRBV9 to TRBJ2-3; 13 positions agree with TRBD2. J gave up 1 base and V 2 bases, and 1 base lay outside the gene matches. The germline gives CDR1 SGDLS, CDR2 YYNGEE. This CDR3 spans 16 amino acids. The CDR3 nucleotides are TGTGCCAGCAGCGTTGGACTAGCGGGAGGCACAGATACGCAGTATTTT. This gives the protein CASSVGLAGGTDTQYF.

V is TRBV11-2 and J is TRBJ2-3; TRBD2 might be the D (5 bases). V was cut by 2 bases and J by 3 bases, with 15 bases left in between. The CDR3 is 16 residues long. Germline CDR1 reads SGHAT; CDR2 reads FQNNGV. The CDR3 region is CASSLSHGEGTDTQYF. The CDR3 DNA reads TGTGCCAGCAGCTTATCTCATGGAGAGGGAACAGATACGCAGTATTTT.

The chain carries TRBV2 and TRBJ2-1; tentative D call: TRBD2 (5 bases). CDR1 SNHLY and CDR2 FYNNEI come from the germline V gene. The CDR3 covers 13 residues. CDR3 nucleotide sequence: TGTGCACCCGTCCTGGACTTGTTGAATGAGCAGTTCTTC. Protein: CAPVLDLLNEQFF.